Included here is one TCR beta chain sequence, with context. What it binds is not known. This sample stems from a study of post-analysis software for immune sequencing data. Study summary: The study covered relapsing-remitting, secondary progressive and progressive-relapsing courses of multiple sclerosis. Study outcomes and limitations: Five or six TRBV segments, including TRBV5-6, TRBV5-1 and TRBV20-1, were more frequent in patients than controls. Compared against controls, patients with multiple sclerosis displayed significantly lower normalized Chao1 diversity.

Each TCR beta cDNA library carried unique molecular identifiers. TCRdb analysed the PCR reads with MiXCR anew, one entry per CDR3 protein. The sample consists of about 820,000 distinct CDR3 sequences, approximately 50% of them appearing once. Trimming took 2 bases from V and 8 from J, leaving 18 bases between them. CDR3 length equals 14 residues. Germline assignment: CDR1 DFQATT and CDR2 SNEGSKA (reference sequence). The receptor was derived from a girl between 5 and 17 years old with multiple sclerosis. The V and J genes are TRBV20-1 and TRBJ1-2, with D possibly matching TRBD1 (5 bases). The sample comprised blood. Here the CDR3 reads CSARSSGGPGGYTF. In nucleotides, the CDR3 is TGCAGTGCTAGAAGTAGCGGGGGTCCGGGGGGCTACACCTTC.